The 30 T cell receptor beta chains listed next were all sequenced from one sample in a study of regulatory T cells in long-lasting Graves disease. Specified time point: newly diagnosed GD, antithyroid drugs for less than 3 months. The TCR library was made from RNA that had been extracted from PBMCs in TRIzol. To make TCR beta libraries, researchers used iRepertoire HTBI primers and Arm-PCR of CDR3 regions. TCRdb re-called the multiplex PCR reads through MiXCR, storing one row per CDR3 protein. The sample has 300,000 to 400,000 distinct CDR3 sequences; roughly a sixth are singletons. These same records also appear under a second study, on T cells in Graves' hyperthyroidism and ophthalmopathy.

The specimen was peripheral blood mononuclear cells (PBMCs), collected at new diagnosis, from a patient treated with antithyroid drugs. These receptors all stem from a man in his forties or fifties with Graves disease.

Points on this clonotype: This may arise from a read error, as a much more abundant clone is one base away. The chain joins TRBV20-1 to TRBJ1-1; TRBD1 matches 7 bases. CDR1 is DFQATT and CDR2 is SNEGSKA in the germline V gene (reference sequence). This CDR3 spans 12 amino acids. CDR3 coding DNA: TGCGGTGCCGCCTCCGGGACAGCAAAAGCTTTCTTT. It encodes CGAASGTAKAFF.

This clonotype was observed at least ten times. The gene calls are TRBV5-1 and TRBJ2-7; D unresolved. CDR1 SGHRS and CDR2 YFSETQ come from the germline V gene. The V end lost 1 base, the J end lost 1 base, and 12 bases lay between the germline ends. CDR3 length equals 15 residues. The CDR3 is CASSLSVGSSYEQYF. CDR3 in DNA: TGCGCCAGCAGCTTGTCTGTAGGCAGTTCCTACGAGCAGTACTTC.

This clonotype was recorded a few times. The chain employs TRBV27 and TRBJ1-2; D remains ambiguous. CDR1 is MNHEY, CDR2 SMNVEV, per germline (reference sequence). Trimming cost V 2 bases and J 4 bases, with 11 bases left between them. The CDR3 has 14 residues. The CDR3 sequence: CASSLKGGGYGYTF. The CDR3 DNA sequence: TGTGCCAGCAGTTTAAAAGGTGGCGGCTATGGCTACACCTTC.

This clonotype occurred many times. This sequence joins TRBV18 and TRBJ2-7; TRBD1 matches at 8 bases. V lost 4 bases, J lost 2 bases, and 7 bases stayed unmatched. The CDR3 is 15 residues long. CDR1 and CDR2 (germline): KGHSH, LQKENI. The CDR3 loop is CASSRDTGGAYEQYF. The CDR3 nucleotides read TGTGCCAGCTCACGAGATACAGGGGGTGCCTACGAGCAGTACTTC.

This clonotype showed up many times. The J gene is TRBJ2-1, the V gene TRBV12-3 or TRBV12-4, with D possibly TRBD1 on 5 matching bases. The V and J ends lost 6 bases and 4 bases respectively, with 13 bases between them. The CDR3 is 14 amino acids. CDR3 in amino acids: CASSLAGPYNEQFF. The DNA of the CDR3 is TGTGCCAGCAGCCTGGCAGGGCCTTACAATGAGCAGTTCTTC.

The CDR3 DNA sequence: TGTGCCAGCAGCTTTACCAGGGCTGGGGCCAACGTCCTGACTTTC. Translated, it gives CASSFTRAGANVLTF. The chain recombines TRBV11-1 with TRBJ2-6; maybe TRBD1 (5 bases). CDR1 and CDR2 (germline): SGHAT, FQDESV (reference sequence). With 3 bases removed from V and 2 bases from J, the gap between germline ends came to 8 bases. This CDR3 is built from 15 residues.

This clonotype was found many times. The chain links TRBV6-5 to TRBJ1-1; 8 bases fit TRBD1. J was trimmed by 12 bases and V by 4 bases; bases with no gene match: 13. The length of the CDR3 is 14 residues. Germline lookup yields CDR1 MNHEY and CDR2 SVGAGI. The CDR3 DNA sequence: TGTGCCAGCAGTTCGGACAGGGAGCTTTGGAACTCTTTCTTT. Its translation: CASSSDRELWNSFF.

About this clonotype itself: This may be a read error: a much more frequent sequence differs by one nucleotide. The CDR3 sequence: CASSPEGSSYNEQYF. The CDR3 DNA reads as TGTGCCAGCAGCCCTGAGGGGAGCTCCTACAATGAGCAGTACTTC. V is TRBV11-3 and J is TRBJ2-7; D may be TRBD1 or TRBD2 (5 bases each). Looked up from germline, CDR1 is SGHNT and CDR2 is YENEEA. Trimming left V 5 bases short and J 7 bases short, with 21 bases between. This CDR3 has 15 residues.

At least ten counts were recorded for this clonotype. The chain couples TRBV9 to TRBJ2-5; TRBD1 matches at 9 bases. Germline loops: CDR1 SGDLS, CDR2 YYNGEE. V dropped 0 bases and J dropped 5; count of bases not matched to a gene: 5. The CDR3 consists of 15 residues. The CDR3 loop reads CASSVEGQGGETQYF. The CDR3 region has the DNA TGTGCCAGCAGCGTAGAGGGACAGGGAGGGGAGACCCAGTACTTC.

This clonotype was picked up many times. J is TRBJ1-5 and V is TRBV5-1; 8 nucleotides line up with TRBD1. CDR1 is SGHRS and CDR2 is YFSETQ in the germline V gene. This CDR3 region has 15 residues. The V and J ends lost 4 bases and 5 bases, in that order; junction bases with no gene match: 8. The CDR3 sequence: CASSATGEGDQPQHF. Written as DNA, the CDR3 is TGCGCCAGCAGCGCGACAGGGGAGGGGGATCAGCCCCAGCATTTT.

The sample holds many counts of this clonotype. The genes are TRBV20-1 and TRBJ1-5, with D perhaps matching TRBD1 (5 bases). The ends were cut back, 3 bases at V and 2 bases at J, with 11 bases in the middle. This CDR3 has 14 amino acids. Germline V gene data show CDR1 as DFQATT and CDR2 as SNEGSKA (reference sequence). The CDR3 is CSASSRVGNQPQHF. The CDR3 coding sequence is TGCAGTGCTAGTTCCAGGGTTGGCAATCAGCCCCAGCATTTT.

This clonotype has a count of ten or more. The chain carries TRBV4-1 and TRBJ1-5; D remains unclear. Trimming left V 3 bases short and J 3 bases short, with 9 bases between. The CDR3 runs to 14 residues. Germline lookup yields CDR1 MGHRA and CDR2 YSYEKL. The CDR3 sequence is CASSHGRLNQPQHF. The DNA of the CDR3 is TGCGCCAGCAGCCATGGCAGACTCAATCAGCCCCAGCATTTT.

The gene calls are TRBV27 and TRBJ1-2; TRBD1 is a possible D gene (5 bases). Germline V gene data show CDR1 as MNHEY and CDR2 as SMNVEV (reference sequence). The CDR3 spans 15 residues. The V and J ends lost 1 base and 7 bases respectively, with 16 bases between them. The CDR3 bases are TGTGCCAGCAGTTTATTGGGCCAGGGAAGGCGTGGCTACACCTTC. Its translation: CASSLLGQGRRGYTF.

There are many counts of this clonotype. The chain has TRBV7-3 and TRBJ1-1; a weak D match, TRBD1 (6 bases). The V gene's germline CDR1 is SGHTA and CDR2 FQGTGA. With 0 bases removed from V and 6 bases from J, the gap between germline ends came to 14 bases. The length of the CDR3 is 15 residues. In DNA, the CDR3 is TGTGCCAGCAGCTTAACGGGGCCTACAGGGTCTGAAGCTTTCTTT. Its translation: CASSLTGPTGSEAFF.

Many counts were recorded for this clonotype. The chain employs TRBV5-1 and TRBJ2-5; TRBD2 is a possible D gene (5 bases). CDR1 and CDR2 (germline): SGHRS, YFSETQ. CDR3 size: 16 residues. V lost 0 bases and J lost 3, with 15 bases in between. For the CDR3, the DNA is TGCGCCAGCAGCTTGGTACCCCAGGACGGGGAAGAGACCCAGTACTTC. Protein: CASSLVPQDGEETQYF.

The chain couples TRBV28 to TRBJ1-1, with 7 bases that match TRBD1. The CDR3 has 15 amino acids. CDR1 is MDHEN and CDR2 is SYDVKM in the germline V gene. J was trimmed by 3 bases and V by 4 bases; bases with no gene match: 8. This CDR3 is CASSSSQGPHTEAFF. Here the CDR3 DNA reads TGTGCCAGCAGTTCCTCACAGGGGCCGCACACTGAAGCTTTCTTT.

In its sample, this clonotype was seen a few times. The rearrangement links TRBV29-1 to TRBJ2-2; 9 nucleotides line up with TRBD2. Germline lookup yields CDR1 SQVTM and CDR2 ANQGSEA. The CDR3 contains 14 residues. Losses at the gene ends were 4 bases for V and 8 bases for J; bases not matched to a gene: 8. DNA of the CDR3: TGCAGCGTTGCTCGCGGGGGGGCTTCTGGGGAGCTGTTTTTT. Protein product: CSVARGGASGELFF.

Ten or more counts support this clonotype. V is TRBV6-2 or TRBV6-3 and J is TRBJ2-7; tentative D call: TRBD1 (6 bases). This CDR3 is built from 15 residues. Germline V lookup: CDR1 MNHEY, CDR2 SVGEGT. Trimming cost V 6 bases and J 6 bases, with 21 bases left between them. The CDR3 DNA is TGTGCCAGCAGCTCTAACAGGGATGGGCCGGTCGAGCAGTACTTC. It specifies CASSSNRDGPVEQYF.

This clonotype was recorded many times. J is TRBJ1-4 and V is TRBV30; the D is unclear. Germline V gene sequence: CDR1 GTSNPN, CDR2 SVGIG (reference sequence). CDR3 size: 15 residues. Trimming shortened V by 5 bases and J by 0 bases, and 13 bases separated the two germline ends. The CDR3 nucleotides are TGTGCCTGGTCTGGGTTACAGACAACTAATGAAAAACTGTTTTTT. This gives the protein CAWSGLQTTNEKLFF. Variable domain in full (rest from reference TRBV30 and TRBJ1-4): SQTIHQWPATLVQPVGSPLSLECTVEGTSNPNLYWYRQAAGRGLQLLFYSVGIGQISSEVPQNLSASRPQDRQFILSSKKLLLSDSGFYLCAWSGLQTTNEKLFFGSGTQLSVL.

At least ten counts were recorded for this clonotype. CDR3 amino acids: CASSAHEQYF. CDR3 DNA: TGTGCCAGCAGTGCACACGAGCAGTACTTC. The chain uses TRBV6-1 and TRBJ2-7; D is undetermined. This CDR3 contains 10 residues. V was clipped by 4 bases and J by 5 bases, with 3 bases between them. Germline assignment: CDR1 MNHNS and CDR2 SASEGT.

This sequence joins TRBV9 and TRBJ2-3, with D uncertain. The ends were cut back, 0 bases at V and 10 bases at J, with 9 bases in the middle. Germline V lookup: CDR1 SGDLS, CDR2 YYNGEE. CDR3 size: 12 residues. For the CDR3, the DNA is TGTGCCAGCAGCGTAGACGCGGCGGCGCAGTATTTT. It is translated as CASSVDAAAQYF.

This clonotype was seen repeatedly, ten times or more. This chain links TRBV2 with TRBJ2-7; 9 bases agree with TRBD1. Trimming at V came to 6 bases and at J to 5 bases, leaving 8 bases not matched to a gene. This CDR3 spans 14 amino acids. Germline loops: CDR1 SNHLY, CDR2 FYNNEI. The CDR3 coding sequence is TGTGCCAGCAGCAGGGACAGGGATATAGACGAGCAGTACTTC. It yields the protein CASSRDRDIDEQYF. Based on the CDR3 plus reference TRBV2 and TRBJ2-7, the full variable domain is EPEVTQTPSHQVTQMGQEVILRCVPISNHLYFYWYRQILGQKVEFLVSFYNNEISEKSEIFDDQFSVERPDGSNFTLKIRSTKLEDSAMYFCASSRDRDIDEQYFGPGTRLTVT.

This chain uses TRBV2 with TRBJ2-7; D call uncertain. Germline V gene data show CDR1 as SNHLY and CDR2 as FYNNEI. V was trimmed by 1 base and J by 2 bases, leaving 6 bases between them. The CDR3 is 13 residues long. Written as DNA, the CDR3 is TGTGCCAGCAGTGAAGTCGCAGCCTACGAGCAGTACTTC. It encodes CASSEVAAYEQYF.

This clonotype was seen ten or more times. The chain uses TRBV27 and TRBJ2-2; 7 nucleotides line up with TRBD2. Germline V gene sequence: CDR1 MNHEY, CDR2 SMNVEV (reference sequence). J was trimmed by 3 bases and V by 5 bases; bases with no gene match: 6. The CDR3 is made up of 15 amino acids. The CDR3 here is CASSRRTSDTGELFF. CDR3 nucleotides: TGTGCCAGCAGTCGTCGGACTAGTGACACCGGGGAGCTGTTTTTT.

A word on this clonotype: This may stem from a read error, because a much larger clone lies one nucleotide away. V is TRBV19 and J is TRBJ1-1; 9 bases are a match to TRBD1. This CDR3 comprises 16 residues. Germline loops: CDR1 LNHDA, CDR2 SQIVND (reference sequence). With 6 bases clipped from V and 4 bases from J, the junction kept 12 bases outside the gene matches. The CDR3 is CASSYPTGGAGTEAFF. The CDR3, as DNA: TGTGCCAGTAGCTATCCCACAGGGGGCGCGGGCACTGAAGCTTTCTTT.

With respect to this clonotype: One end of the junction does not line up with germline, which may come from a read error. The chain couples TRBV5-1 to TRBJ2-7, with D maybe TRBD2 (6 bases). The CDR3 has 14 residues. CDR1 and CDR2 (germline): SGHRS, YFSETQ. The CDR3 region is CASSPPWGEREQYF. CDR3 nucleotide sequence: TGTGCCAGCAGCCCTCCGTGGGGGGAACGCGAGCAGTACTTC.

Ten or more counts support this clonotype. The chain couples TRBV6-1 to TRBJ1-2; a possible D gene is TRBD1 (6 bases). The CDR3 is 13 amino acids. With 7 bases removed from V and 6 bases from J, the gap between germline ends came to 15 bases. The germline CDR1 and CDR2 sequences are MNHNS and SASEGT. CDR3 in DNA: TGTGCCAGCACGGAGGGAGGGGGTGATGGCTACACCTTC. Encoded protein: CASTEGGGDGYTF.

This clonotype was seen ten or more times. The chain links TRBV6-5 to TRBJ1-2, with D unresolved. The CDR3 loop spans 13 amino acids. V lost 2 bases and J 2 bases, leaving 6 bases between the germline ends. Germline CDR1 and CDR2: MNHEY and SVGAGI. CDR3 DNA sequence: TGTGCCAGCAGTTACCCGGGAAACTATGGCTACACCTTC. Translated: CASSYPGNYGYTF.

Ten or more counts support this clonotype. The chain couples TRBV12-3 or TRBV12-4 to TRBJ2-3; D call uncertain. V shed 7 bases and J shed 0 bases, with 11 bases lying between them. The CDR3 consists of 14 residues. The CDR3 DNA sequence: TGTGCCAGCACTGTATTGGTAAGCACAGATACGCAGTATTTT. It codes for CASTVLVSTDTQYF.

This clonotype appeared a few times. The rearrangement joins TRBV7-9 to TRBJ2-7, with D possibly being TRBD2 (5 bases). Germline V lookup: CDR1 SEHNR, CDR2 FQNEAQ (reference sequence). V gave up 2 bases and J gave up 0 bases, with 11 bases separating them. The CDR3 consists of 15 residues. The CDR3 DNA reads TGTGCCAGCAGCTTAATCGGGGTAAGCTCCTACGAGCAGTACTTC. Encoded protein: CASSLIGVSSYEQYF.